The 11 T cell receptor beta chains reported below all come from one sample, sequenced in a study of blood T cell repertoires in COVID-19 (dated by TCRdb to between 2020 and 2021). The library was built by means of the immunoSEQ multiplex PCR assay. TCRdb stores this immuneACCESS table with in-frame sequences only. Part of the clones is absent; in the studies checked, under half of the shortfall reflects unresolved V genes, and no reason is known for the rest. In all, the sample holds some 200,000 clones, and 89% of those were seen once. The top ten hold more than 0.75% of the sample. Sequenced material: PBMCs or T cells enriched from blood (not recorded which). Receptor source: a woman aged 18-35 years who had recovered from COVID-19.

The chain employs TRBV10-3 and TRBJ2-5; 13 bases agree with TRBD2. CDR3 size: 13 residues. The germline V gene has CDR1 ENHRY and CDR2 SYGVKD. With V trimmed by 10 bases and J by 3 bases, 2 bases remained unmatched. CDR3: CATGLAGEETQYF. Written as DNA, the CDR3 is TGTGCCACCGGACTAGCGGGAGAAGAGACCCAGTACTTC.

This clone was seen a handful of times. V usage is TRBV28 and J usage is TRBJ1-2, with D uncertain. The germline V and J ends were trimmed by 3 bases and 8 bases, with 13 bases remaining between them. The CDR3 has 13 residues. Germline V lookup: CDR1 MDHEN, CDR2 SYDVKM. The CDR3: CASSLQNPRGYTF. The CDR3 nucleotides read TGTGCCAGCAGTTTGCAAAACCCGAGAGGCTACACCTTC.

This chain's CDR3 is CASSTLRDRDGGELFF. The CDR3 bases are TGTGCCAGTAGTACACTCCGGGACAGGGATGGCGGGGAGCTGTTTTTT. The rearrangement uses TRBV19 and TRBJ2-2; 9 bases align to TRBD1. V trimming: 4 bases; J trimming: 7 bases; junction bases outside the gene matches: 10. In germline, CDR1 is LNHDA, CDR2 SQIVND (reference sequence). The CDR3 is 16 amino acids.

This chain joins TRBV25-1 and TRBJ2-2; perhaps TRBD2 as D (6 bases). The V end was cut by 5 bases, the J end by 5 bases, with 12 bases between. This CDR3 has 14 amino acids. Per the germline V gene, CDR1 is MGHDK and CDR2 is SYGVNS. Here the CDR3 DNA reads TGTGCCAGCAGTCAAGGGGCGGGGACCGGGGAGCTGTTTTTT. This sequence encodes CASSQGAGTGELFF.

The chain recombines TRBV29-1 with TRBJ2-5; D may be TRBD2 (5 bases). Germline CDR1 reads SQVTM; CDR2 reads ANQGSEA. With 4 bases removed from V and 5 bases from J, the gap between germline ends came to 14 bases. The CDR3 is made up of 13 amino acids. The CDR3 nucleotides read TGCAGCGTTGGAATCGGGGTTAGGGAGACCCAGTACTTC. Translation gives CSVGIGVRETQYF.

The chain is built from TRBV5-1 and TRBJ2-5, with 9 bases matching TRBD1. The V gene's germline CDR1 is SGHRS and CDR2 YFSETQ. The trim removed 6 bases at V and 7 bases at J, leaving 10 bases unmatched. This CDR3 has 14 amino acids. The CDR3: CASTATGGAGTQYF. The CDR3 DNA reads TGCGCCAGCACCGCTACAGGGGGCGCCGGGACCCAGTACTTC.

The chain carries TRBV28 and TRBJ2-7, with D possibly matching TRBD2 (5 bases). The CDR3 consists of 12 residues. V was clipped by 4 bases and J by 4 bases, with 8 bases between them. The germline V gene encodes CDR1 MDHEN and CDR2 SYDVKM. The CDR3 region has the DNA TGTGCCAGCAGTTCCCGGGGATACGAGCAGTACTTC. Protein: CASSSRGYEQYF.

This sequence joins TRBV18 and TRBJ2-3; the match to TRBD1 covers 8 bases. The CDR3 runs 18 residues. Unmatched junction bases numbered 14, after V lost 5 bases and J lost 1 base. Germline V gene lookup returns CDR1 KGHSH and CDR2 LQKENI. The CDR3 loop is CASSIAGGLASGTDTQYF. The DNA for the CDR3 is TGTGCCAGCTCAATAGCAGGGGGCCTGGCTAGCGGCACAGATACGCAGTATTTT.

The rearrangement links TRBV28 to TRBJ2-5; 8 bases align to TRBD2. This CDR3 contains 15 residues. The germline V gene encodes CDR1 MDHEN and CDR2 SYDVKM. V shed 6 bases and J 4 bases; nucleotides not matched to a gene: 10. The CDR3 reads CASSVAGTRGETQYF. The CDR3 nucleotides read TGTGCCAGCAGCGTCGCCGGGACTAGGGGAGAGACCCAGTACTTC. Full variable domain (outside the CDR3, taken from reference TRBV28 and TRBJ2-5): DVKVTQSSRYLVKRTGEKVFLECVQDMDHENMFWYRQDPGLGLRLIYFSYDVKMKEKGDIPEGYSVSREKKERFSLILESASTNQTSMYLCASSVAGTRGETQYFGPGTRLLVL.

The chain combines TRBV9 with TRBJ2-1; D possibly corresponds to TRBD1 (5 bases). The CDR3 loop spans 12 amino acids. Germline V gene data show CDR1 as SGDLS and CDR2 as YYNGEE. With 5 bases removed from V and 7 bases from J, the gap between germline ends came to 10 bases. Here the CDR3 DNA reads TGTGCCAGCAGGGGGCAAGGTAATGAGCAGTTCTTC. Its translation: CASRGQGNEQFF.

The chain uses TRBV28 and TRBJ2-7, with no clear D. This CDR3 contains 15 residues. Germline-derived CDR1 and CDR2 are MDHEN and SYDVKM. Trimming stripped 7 bases from V and 3 bases from J, with 19 bases between. The CDR3 bases are TGTGCCAGCACCAAAAGCCCAGCCCGACTCTACGAGCAGTACTTC. It specifies CASTKSPARLYEQYF.